Each of the 8 T cell receptor beta chains below was sequenced from the same sample in a study of beta chain features in type 1 diabetes. cDNA synthesis used the whole RNA isolate, giving expressed TCRB sequences. Assay used: immunoSEQ multiplex PCR; TCRdb lists only in-frame clones, some missing. This table holds 200,000 to 300,000 clones, less than 35% found once. Sequencing input: central memory CD4+ T cells from blood. The receptors were gathered from a man under 40 in good health.

This clone was found a few times. Other nucleotide sequences in the sample specify the same CDR3. This chain links TRBV30 with TRBJ2-3, with 7 bases aligning to TRBD2. Trimming cost V 0 bases and J 6 bases; bases outside gene matches: 6. Per germline, CDR1 GTSNPN and CDR2 SVGIG (reference sequence). This CDR3 spans 14 amino acids. The DNA for the CDR3 is TGTGCCTGGAGTGTAGGCGGGAGCGGGGATACGCAGTATTTT. It encodes CAWSVGGSGDTQYF.

The chain combines TRBV2 with TRBJ2-4, with a possible D match to TRBD1 (6 bases). V gave up 2 bases and J gave up 5 bases, with 16 bases separating them. Germline V lookup: CDR1 SNHLY, CDR2 FYNNEI. The CDR3 runs 16 residues. CDR3 loop: CASSEMVAGAENIQYF. The CDR3 DNA sequence: TGTGCCAGCAGTGAAATGGTGGCAGGGGCCGAAAACATTCAGTACTTC.

The chain uses TRBV28 and TRBJ1-2; a possible D gene is TRBD1 (5 bases). This CDR3 has 15 residues. The V and J ends lost 6 bases and 5 bases respectively, with 19 bases between them. Germline CDR1 reads MDHEN; CDR2 reads SYDVKM. The CDR3, as DNA: TGTGCCAGCAGCCCCCCTCGGGGCGGAGGGTATGGCTACACCTTC. It encodes CASSPPRGGGYGYTF.

A note on this clone: Other nucleotide sequences in the sample specify the same CDR3. V and J are TRBV7-2 and TRBJ2-5; maybe TRBD2 (6 bases). The germline CDR1 and CDR2 sequences are SGHTA and FQGNSA. V lost 3 bases to trimming and J lost 1 base, with 9 bases between them. There are 14 residues in the CDR3. CDR3 loop: CASSLSGPQETQYF. In DNA form, the CDR3 reads TGTGCCAGCAGCTTGAGCGGGCCCCAAGAGACCCAGTACTTC.

This clone was found a few times. V is TRBV29-1 and J is TRBJ1-2; D gene unclear. Germline assignment: CDR1 SQVTM and CDR2 ANQGSEA. Trimming shortened V by 5 bases and J by 2 bases, and 9 bases separated the two germline ends. The CDR3 spans 12 residues. CDR3 sequence (DNA): TGCAGCGTTCGGTTGGAGAACTATGGCTACACCTTC. The encoded protein is CSVRLENYGYTF.

This rearrangement joins TRBV6-6 to TRBJ2-1, with D perhaps being TRBD1 or TRBD2 (5 bases each). Germline V gene data show CDR1 as MNHNY and CDR2 as SVGAGI (reference sequence). CDR3 length equals 13 residues. Trimming took 2 bases from V and 7 from J, leaving 9 bases between them. The CDR3 coding sequence is TGTGCCAGCAGTTACGGGACCCTTAATGAGCAGTTCTTC. Residues: CASSYGTLNEQFF.

The chain has TRBV28 and TRBJ1-2; TRBD1 might be the D (5 bases). Germline lookup yields CDR1 MDHEN and CDR2 SYDVKM. Trimming left V 4 bases short and J 2 bases short, with 8 bases between. CDR3 length: 13 residues. This CDR3 reads CASSSGLNYGYTF. The CDR3 DNA reads TGTGCCAGCAGTTCAGGGCTAAACTATGGCTACACCTTC.

This clone appeared a few times. The CDR3 DNA follows: TGTGCCAGCAGCTTAAAATCTGGGAATGAGCAGTTCTTC. Translating it yields CASSLKSGNEQFF. The chain carries TRBV11-2 and TRBJ2-1; D not resolved. Germline V gives CDR1 SGHAT, CDR2 FQNNGV. The CDR3 has 13 amino acids. The germline V and J ends were trimmed by 2 bases and 7 bases, with 9 bases remaining between them.